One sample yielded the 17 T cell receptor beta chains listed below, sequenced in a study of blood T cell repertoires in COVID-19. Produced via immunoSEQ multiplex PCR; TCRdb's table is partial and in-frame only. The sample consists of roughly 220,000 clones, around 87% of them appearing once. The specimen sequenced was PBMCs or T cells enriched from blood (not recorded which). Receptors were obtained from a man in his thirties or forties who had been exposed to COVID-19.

The CDR3 here is CASSRDKNTGELFF. CDR3 bases: TGTGCCAGCAGCCGCGACAAGAACACCGGGGAGCTGTTTTTT. The chain couples TRBV7-2 to TRBJ2-2; D unclear. CDR3 length equals 14 residues. With 5 bases removed from V and 1 base from J, the gap between germline ends came to 8 bases. The germline V gene has CDR1 SGHTA and CDR2 FQGNSA.

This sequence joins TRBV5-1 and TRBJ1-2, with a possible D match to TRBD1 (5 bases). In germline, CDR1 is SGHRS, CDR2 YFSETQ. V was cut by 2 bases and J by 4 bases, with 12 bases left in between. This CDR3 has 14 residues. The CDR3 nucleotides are TGCGCCAGCAGCTTCGCTACCGACAGCTATGGCTACACCTTC. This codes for CASSFATDSYGYTF.

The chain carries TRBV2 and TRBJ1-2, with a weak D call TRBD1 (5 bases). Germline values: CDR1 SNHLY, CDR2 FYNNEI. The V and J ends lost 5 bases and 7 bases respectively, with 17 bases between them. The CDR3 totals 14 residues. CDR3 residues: CASSHTSGGGGYTF. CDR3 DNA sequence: TGTGCCAGCAGTCACACCAGTGGGGGGGGTGGCTACACCTTC. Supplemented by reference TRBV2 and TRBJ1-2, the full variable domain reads EPEVTQTPSHQVTQMGQEVILRCVPISNHLYFYWYRQILGQKVEFLVSFYNNEISEKSEIFDDQFSVERPDGSNFTLKIRSTKLEDSAMYFCASSHTSGGGGYTFGSGTRLTVV.

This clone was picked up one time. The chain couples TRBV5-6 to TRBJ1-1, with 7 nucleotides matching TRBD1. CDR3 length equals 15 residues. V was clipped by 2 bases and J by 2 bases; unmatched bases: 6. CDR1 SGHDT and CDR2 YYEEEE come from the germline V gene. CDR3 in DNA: TGTGCCAGCAGCTTTGCCGGGACAGTTAACACTGAAGCTTTCTTT. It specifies CASSFAGTVNTEAFF.

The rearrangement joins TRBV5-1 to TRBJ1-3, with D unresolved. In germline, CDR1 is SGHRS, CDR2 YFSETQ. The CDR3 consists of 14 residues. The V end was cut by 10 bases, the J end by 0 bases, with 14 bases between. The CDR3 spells CARRLGGSGNTIYF. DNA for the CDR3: TGCGCCCGACGTCTAGGAGGCTCTGGAAACACCATATATTTT.

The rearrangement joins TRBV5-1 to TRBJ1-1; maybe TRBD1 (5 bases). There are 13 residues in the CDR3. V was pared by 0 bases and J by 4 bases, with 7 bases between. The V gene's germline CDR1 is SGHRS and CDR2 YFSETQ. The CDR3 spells CASSLGGATEAFF. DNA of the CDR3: TGCGCCAGCAGCTTGGGTGGGGCCACTGAAGCTTTCTTT.

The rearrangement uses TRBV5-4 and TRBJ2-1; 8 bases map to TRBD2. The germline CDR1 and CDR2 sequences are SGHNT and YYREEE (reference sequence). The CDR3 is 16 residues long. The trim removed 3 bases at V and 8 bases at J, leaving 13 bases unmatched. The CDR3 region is CASSSGGGAIIYEQFF. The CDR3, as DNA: TGTGCCAGCAGCTCGGGAGGGGGGGCGATAATTTATGAGCAGTTCTTC.

The CDR3: CASSLEGAGYEQYF. The CDR3 coding sequence is TGTGCCAGCAGCTTGGAGGGAGCGGGGTACGAGCAGTACTTC. The chain couples TRBV5-6 to TRBJ2-7; 7 bases fit TRBD2. The CDR3 is 14 amino acids. Germline-derived CDR1 and CDR2 are SGHDT and YYEEEE. V lost 0 bases and J lost 4; bases outside the gene matches: 4.

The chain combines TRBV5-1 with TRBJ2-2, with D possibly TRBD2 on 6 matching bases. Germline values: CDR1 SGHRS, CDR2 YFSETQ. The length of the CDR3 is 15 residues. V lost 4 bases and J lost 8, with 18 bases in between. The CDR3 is CASSGVAGLEGELFF. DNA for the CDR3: TGCGCCAGCAGCGGCGTGGCGGGGCTGGAGGGGGAGCTGTTTTTT.

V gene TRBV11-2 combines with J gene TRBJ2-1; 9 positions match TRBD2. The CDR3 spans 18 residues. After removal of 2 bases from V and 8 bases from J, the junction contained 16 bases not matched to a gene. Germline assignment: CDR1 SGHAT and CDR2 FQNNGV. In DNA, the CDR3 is TGTGCCAGCAGCTTAACTCGAAGGGCGGGAGGGACACAAGATGAGCAGTTCTTC. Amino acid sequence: CASSLTRRAGGTQDEQFF. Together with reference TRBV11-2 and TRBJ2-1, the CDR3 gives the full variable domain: EAGVAQSPRYKIIEKRQSVAFWCNPISGHATLYWYQQILGQGPKLLIQFQNNGVVDDSQLPKDRFSAERLKGVDSTLKIQPAKLEDSAVYLCASSLTRRAGGTQDEQFFGPGTRLTVL.

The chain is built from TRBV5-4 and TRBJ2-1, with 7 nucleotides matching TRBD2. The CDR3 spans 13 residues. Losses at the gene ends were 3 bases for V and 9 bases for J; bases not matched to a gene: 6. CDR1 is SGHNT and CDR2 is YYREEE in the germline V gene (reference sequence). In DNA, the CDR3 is TGTGCCAGCAGCTCTGCTAGCGGTGGTGAGCAGTTCTTC. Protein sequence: CASSSASGGEQFF.

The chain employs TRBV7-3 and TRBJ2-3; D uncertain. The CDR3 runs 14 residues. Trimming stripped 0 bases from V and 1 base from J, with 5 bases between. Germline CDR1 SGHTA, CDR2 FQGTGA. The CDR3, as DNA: TGTGCCAGCAGCTTAACGGCCGGCACAGATACGCAGTATTTT. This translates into CASSLTAGTDTQYF.

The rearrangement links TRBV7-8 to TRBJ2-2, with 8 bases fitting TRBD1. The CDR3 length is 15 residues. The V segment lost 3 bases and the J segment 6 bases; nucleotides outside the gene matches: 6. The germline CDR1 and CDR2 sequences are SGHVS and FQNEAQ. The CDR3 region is CASSLVRQGPGELFF. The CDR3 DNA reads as TGTGCCAGCAGCTTGGTACGACAGGGGCCCGGGGAGCTGTTTTTT.

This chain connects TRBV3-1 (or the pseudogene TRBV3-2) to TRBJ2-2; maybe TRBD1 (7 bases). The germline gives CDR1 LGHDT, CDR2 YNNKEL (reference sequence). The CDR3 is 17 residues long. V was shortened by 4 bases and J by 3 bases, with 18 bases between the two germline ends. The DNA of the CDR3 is TGTGCCAGCAGCCGGCGGGACAGATCTACGTACACCGGGGAGCTGTTTTTT. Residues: CASSRRDRSTYTGELFF.

CDR3 in amino acids: CASMAGQGVYNEQFF. The CDR3 nucleotides are TGTGCCAGTATGGCTGGACAGGGTGTCTACAATGAGCAGTTCTTC. V gene TRBV19 combines with J gene TRBJ2-1, with 8 bases fitting TRBD1. CDR1 is LNHDA, CDR2 SQIVND, per germline (reference sequence). The V gene end was trimmed by 7 bases and the J gene end by 3 bases; junction bases not matched to a gene: 8. The CDR3 runs 15 residues.

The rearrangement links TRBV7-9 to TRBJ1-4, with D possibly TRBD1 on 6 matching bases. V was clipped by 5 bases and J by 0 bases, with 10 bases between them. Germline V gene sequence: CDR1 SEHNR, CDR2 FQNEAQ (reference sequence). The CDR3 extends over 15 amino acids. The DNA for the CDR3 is TGTGCCAGCAGCCGGGACACCGCAACTAATGAAAAACTGTTTTTT. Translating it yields CASSRDTATNEKLFF.

For the CDR3, the DNA is TGTGCCAGCAGTGTTCTAGCGGGGGTAAACACCGGGGAGCTGTTTTTT. This codes for CASSVLAGVNTGELFF. V is TRBV6-1 and J is TRBJ2-2, with 10 bases lining up with TRBD2. J gave up 2 bases and V 4 bases, and 4 bases lay outside the gene matches. The CDR3 totals 16 residues. Germline CDR1 reads MNHNS; CDR2 reads SASEGT.